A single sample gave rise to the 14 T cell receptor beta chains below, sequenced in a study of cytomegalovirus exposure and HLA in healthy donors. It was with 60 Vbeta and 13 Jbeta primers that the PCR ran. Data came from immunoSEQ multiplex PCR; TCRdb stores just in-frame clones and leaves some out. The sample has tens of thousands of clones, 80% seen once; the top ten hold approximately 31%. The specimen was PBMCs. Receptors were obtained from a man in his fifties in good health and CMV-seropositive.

Written as DNA, the CDR3 is TGCGCCAGCAGCACGGGACAGGGGAATCAGCCCCAGCATTTT. This gives the protein CASSTGQGNQPQHF. J is TRBJ1-5 and V is TRBV5-1; 10 positions match TRBD1. The CDR3 length is 14 residues. V shed 4 bases and J 4 bases; nucleotides not matched to a gene: 2. Germline CDR1 is SGHRS and CDR2 is YFSETQ.

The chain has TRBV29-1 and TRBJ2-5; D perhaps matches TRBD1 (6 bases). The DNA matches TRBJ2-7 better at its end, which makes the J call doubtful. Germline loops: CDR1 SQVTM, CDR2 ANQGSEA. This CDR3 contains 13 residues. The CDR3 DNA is TGCAGCGTTGAAGTACAGGGCCCCTACGAGCAGTACTTC. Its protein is CSVEVQGPYEQYF.

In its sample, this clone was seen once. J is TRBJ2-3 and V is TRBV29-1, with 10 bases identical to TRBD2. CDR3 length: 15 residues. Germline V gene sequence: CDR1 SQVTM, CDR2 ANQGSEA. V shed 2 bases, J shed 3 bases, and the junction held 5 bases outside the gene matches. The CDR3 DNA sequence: TGCAGCGTTGAATTAGCGGGAGGTCTTACAGATACGCAGTATTTT. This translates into CSVELAGGLTDTQYF.

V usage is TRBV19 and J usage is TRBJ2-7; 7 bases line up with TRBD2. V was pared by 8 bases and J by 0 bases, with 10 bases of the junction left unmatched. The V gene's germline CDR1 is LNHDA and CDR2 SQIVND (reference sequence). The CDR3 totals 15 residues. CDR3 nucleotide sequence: TGTGCCAGTGGAAGCGGGACCGCCAGCTCCTACGAGCAGTACTTC. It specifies CASGSGTASSYEQYF.

This CDR3 reads CASSIGGGWGYTEAFF. CDR3 nucleotide sequence: TGTGCCAGTAGTATCGGCGGGGGGTGGGGGTACACTGAAGCTTTCTTT. The chain has TRBV19 and TRBJ1-1; maybe TRBD1 (5 bases). Germline V gives CDR1 LNHDA, CDR2 SQIVND (reference sequence). CDR3 size: 16 residues. V lost 3 bases, J lost 3 bases, and 17 bases lay in between.

The DNA of the CDR3 is TGTGCCAGCAGCTTAAATCCTAGCGGAGCCTACGAGCAGTACTTC. The encoded protein is CASSLNPSGAYEQYF. The J gene is TRBJ2-7, the V gene TRBV7-8; TRBD2 matches 7 bases. Germline trimming cut 2 bases from V and 2 bases from J; bases unmatched to any gene: 6. The V gene's germline CDR1 is SGHVS and CDR2 FQNEAQ. This CDR3 region has 15 residues. Filled out from reference TRBV7-8 and TRBJ2-7, the complete variable domain reads GAGVSQSPRYKVAKRGQDVALRCDPISGHVSLFWYQQALGQGPEFLTYFQNEAQLDKSGLPSDRFFAERPEGSVSTLKIQRTQQEDSAVYLCASSLNPSGAYEQYFGPGTRLTVT.

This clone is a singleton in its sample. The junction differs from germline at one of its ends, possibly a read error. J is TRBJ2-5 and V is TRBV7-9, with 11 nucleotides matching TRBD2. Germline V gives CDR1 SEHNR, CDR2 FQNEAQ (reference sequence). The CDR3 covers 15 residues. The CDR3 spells CSSSLAGGLGETQYF. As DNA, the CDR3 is TGTTCCAGCAGCTTAGCGGGAGGGCTGGGAGAGACCCAGTACTTC.

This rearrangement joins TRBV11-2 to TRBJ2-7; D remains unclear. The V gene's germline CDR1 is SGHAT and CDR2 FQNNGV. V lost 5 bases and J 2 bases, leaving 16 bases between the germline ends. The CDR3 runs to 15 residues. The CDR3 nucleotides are TGTGCCAGCAGCCGAAGTATTGGCGGAACCTACGAGCAGTACTTC. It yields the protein CASSRSIGGTYEQYF.

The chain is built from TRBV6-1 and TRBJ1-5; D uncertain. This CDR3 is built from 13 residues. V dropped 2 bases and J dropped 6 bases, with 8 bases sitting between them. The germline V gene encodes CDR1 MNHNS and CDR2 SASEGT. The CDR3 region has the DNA TGTGCCAGCAGTGAAATGGAGGCTCAGCCCCAGCATTTT. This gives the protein CASSEMEAQPQHF.

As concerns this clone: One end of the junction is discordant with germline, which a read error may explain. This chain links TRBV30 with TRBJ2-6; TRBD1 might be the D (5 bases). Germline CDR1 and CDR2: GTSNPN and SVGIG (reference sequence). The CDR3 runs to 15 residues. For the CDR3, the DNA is TGTGCCTGGATTATAAAGGGGTATGGGGCCAACGGCCTGACTTTC. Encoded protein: CAWIIKGYGANGLTF.

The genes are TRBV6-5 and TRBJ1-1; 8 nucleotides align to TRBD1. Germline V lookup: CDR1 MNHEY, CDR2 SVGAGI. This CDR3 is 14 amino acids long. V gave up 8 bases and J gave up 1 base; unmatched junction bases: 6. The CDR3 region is CASGTDRENTEAFF. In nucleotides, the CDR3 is TGTGCCAGCGGGACGGACAGGGAGAACACTGAAGCTTTCTTT.

CDR3 nucleotide sequence: TGTGCCAGCAGTTTAGGAGGGTTGGCAGCTTTCTTT. Translated, it gives CASSLGGLAAFF. The chain recombines TRBV28 with TRBJ1-1; D is uncertain. Trimming removed 2 bases at V and 10 bases at J, with 11 bases between. This CDR3 comprises 12 residues. The germline CDR1 and CDR2 sequences are MDHEN and SYDVKM.

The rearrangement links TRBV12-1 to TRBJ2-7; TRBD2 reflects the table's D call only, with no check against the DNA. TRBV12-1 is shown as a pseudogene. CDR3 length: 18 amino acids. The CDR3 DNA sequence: TGTGCCAGCAGCCCAGTCAGGGTAGCGGGAGGAAGGTCCTACGAGCAGTACTTC. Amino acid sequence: CASSPVRVAGGRSYEQYF.

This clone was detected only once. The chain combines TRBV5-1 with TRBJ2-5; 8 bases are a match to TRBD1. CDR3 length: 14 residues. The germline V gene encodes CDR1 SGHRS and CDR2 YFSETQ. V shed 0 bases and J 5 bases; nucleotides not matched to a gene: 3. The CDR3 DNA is TGCGCCAGCAGCTTGGAGACAGGGGCCGAGACCCAGTACTTC. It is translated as CASSLETGAETQYF.